This T cell receptor (beta chain) was captured by sequencing in a study of T cell repertoires in cytomegalovirus infection. TCRdb processed the reads anew with MiXCR; each CDR3 protein has one entry. The sample holds hundreds of thousands of distinct CDR3 sequences, over 25% seen once. The CDR3 length is 13 residues. Trimming removed 6 bases at V and 6 bases at J, with 15 bases between. Turning to this clonotype: What it recognizes is unknown.

This TCR was sampled from a human donor in good health (CMV status not recorded). Some clones in this sample may be carry-over from other donors' samples. The chain is built from TRBV12-3 or TRBV12-4 and TRBJ2-7; TRBD1 is a possible D gene (5 bases). Here the sequenced sample was cultured CD8+ T cells from PBMCs, taken from culture after CMV antigen stimulation. CDR3 sequence: CASSSFQGAEQYF. The CDR3 nucleotides read TGTGCCAGCAGCTCATTTCAGGGTGCCGAGCAGTACTTC.